This TCR beta chain comes out of a study of identifying expanded T cells in peripheral blood. Study-level results: Across healthy donors, higher total template counts meant significantly greater roughly two-week count variance. Technical replicates showed around 1.3 changed clones; roughly two weeks approximately 16; four weeks 19.

V was cut by 9 bases and J by 3 bases, with 18 bases left in between. Per the germline V gene, CDR1 is SGHRS and CDR2 is YFSETQ. The CDR3 has 14 residues. A word on this clone: Its antigen is currently unknown.

The assay was immunoSEQ multiplex PCR, and TCRdb's table has in-frame clones only and misses some. The sample includes approximately 85,000 clones, approximately 84% seen only once; the top ten take around a sixth. Healthy donors had no documented immune events, such as infections, while sampled. Input material: blood. The chain uses TRBV5-1 and TRBJ1-1; possible D gene TRBD1, 5 bases. The clonotype was recovered from a person between 18 and 69 years old in good health. In DNA form, the CDR3 reads TGCGCCACCCAGACGGGGGGGAGGGACACTGAAGCTTTCTTT. Its protein product is CATQTGGRDTEAFF.